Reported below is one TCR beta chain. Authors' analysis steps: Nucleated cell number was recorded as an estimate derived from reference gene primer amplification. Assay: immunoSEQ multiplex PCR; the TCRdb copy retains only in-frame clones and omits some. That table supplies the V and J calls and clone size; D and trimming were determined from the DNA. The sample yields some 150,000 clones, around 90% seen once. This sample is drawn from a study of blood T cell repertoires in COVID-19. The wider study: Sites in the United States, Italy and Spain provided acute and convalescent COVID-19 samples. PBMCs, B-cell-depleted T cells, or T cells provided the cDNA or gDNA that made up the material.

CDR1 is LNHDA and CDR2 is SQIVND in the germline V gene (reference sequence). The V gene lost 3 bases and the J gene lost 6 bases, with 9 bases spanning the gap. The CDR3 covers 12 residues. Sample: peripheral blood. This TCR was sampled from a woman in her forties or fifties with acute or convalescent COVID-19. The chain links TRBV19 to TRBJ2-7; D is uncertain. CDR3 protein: CASSISPGEQYF. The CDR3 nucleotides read TGTGCCAGTAGTATTAGTCCCGGCGAGCAGTACTTC.